This T cell receptor beta chain was found in a study of blood T cell repertoires in COVID-19. At the level of the study: Samples of COVID-19 (acute and convalescent) were obtained from the United States, Italy and Spain. T cells, B-cell-depleted T cells, or PBMCs supplied cDNA or gDNA.

Authors' analysis steps: Reference gene primer amplification gave nucleated cell count estimates. Using immunoSEQ multiplex PCR, the repertoire was profiled, and TCRdb retains in-frame clones only, with some absent. V and J calls and clone size follow that table, whereas D and trimming were derived from the DNA. This sample yields 130,000 to 150,000 clones, of which about nine tenths are seen a single time; around 1.5% belongs to the top ten. The CDR3 covers 13 residues. Germline V gene data show CDR1 as SGHAT and CDR2 as FQNNGV. J was trimmed by 4 bases and V by 5 bases; bases with no gene match: 1.

The V call is TRBV11-2, the J call TRBJ2-5, with TRBD1 matching over 10 bases. The sample was peripheral blood. The source of this sequence is a human donor in a cohort sampled during active COVID-19. The CDR3 loop reads CASSRDRGETQYF. The DNA for the CDR3 is TGTGCCAGCAGCAGGGACAGGGGAGAGACCCAGTACTTC.